This T cell receptor (beta chain) was identified in a study of T cell responses to AZD1222 COVID-19 vaccine. Study conclusions and caveats: It was only after the peak T cell response that any repertoires were sampled. Regions left unmutated in variants are reportedly the target of nearly half of spike-specific TCRs. Mostly white British, mostly female donors; authors suggested clonal diversity may be underestimated.

On this clone itself: The antigen remains undetermined.

V lost 3 bases and J 0 bases, leaving 14 bases between the germline ends. The length of the CDR3 is 16 residues. Per the germline V gene, CDR1 is KGHDR and CDR2 is SFDVKD. Produced via immunoSEQ multiplex PCR; TCRdb's table is partial and in-frame only. The sample totals some 150,000 clones. The chain has TRBV24-1 and TRBJ2-7, with D perhaps matching TRBD2 (5 bases). The sequenced sample consisted of peripheral blood. This clonotype was sampled from an adult in good health. The CDR3 DNA sequence: TGTGCCACCAGTGATACCGGCGGGCTAGGCTCCTACGAGCAGTACTTC. Protein: CATSDTGGLGSYEQYF.